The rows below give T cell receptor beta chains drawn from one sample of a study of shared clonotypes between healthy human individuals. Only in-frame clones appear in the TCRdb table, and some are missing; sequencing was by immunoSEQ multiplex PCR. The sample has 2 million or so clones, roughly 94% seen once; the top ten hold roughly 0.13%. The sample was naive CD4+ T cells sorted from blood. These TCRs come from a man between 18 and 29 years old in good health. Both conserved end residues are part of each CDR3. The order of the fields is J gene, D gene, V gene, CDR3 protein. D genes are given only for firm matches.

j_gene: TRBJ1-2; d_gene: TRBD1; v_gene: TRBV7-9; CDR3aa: CASSLQGQPGYTF
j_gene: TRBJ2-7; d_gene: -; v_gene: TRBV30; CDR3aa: CAWSADRVEQYF
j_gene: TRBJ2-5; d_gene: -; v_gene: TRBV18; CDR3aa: CASSLREETQYF
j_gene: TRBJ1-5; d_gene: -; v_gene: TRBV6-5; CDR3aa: CASRQRGYNQPQHF
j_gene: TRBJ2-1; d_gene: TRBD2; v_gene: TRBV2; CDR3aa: CASGTSGVYEQFF
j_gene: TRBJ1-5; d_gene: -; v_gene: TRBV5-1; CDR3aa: CASSLDGLSNQPQHF
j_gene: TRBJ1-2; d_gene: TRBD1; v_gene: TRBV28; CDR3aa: CASSFPGQGNGYTF
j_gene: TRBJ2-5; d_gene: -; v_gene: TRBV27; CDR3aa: CASSNRGTPVGTQYF
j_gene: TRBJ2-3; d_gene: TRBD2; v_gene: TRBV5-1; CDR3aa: CASRASGSTDTQYF
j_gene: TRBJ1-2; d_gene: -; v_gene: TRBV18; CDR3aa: CASSDVVGYTF
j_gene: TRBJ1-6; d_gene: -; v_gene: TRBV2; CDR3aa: CASSERTARTEPLHF
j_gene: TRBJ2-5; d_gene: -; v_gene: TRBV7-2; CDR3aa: CASSLGVLPETQYF
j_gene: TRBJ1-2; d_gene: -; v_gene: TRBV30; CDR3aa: CAWSVEGEGYGYTF
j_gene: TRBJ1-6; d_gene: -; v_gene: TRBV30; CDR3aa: CAWNTGISSYNSPLHF
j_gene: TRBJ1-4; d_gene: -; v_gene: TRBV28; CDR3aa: CASSLAGWGRGNEKLFF
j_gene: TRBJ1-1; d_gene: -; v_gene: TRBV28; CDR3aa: CASRQNLVNTEAFF
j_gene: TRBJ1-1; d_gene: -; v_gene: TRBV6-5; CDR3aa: CASSYSGRVTEAFF
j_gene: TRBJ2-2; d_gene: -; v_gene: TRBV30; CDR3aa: CAWSVSPNTGELFF
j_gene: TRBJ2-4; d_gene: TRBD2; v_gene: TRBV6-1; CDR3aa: CASSEAPGGNIQYF
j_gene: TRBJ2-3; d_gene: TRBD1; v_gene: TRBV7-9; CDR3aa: CASSSNKPGQGTDTQYF